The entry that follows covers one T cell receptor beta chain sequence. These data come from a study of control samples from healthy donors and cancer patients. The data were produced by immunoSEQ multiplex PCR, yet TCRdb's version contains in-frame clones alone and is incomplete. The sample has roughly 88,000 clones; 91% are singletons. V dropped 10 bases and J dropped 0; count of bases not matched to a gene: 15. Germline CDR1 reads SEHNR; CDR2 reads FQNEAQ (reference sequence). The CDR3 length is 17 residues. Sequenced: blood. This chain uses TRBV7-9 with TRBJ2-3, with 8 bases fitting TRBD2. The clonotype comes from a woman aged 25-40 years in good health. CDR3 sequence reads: CAIASTVASGSTDTQYF. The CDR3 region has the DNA TGTGCCATCGCGAGCACGGTGGCTAGCGGGAGCACAGATACGCAGTATTTT.